This T cell receptor (beta chain) is drawn from a study of blood T cell repertoires in COVID-19. Study at large: Nucleic acid was either cDNA or gDNA, and it came from T cells, B-cell-depleted T cells, or PBMCs.

Profiled with immunoSEQ multiplex PCR; TCRdb holds only in-frame clones, not every one. The sample yields under 90,000 clones, about 80% seen once. Germline V CDR1 and CDR2: SQVTM, ANQGSEA. The CDR3 has 15 residues. Trimming took 6 bases from V and 1 from J; bases not matched to a gene: 11. The chain carries TRBV29-1 and TRBJ1-2, with TRBD1 matching 7 bases. This TCR derives from a man aged 80 or over with acute or convalescent COVID-19. Sequencing input: peripheral blood. The chain's CDR3 is CSVARDRPFNYGYTF. The CDR3 DNA follows: TGCAGCGTCGCCCGGGACAGACCCTTTAACTATGGCTACACCTTC.